A single sample is the source of the 13 T cell receptor beta chains below, sequenced in a study of cytomegalovirus exposure and HLA in healthy donors. Vbeta (60) and Jbeta (13) primers were used in the PCR. Measured with immunoSEQ multiplex PCR; TCRdb has only the in-frame clones, and not every one. The table includes about 34,000 clones, 65% to 70% detected once. Sequenced: PBMCs. Receptors originate from a middle-aged man in good health and CMV-seropositive.

V usage is TRBV2 and J usage is TRBJ1-5; perhaps TRBD1 as D (6 bases). Looked up from germline, CDR1 is SNHLY and CDR2 is FYNNEI. This CDR3 has 13 residues. With 7 bases removed from V and 1 base from J, the gap between germline ends came to 8 bases. CDR3 protein: CASTGESNQPQHF. DNA for the CDR3: TGTGCCAGCACAGGGGAAAGCAATCAGCCCCAGCATTTT. The full variable domain, in which reference TRBV2 and TRBJ1-5 provide the parts outside the CDR3, is EPEVTQTPSHQVTQMGQEVILRCVPISNHLYFYWYRQILGQKVEFLVSFYNNEISEKSEIFDDQFSVERPDGSNFTLKIRSTKLEDSAMYFCASTGESNQPQHFGDGTRLSIL.

V gene TRBV7-2 combines with J gene TRBJ2-5; 7 nucleotides align to TRBD1. CDR1 SGHTA and CDR2 FQGNSA come from the germline V gene. This CDR3 has 13 residues. The V segment lost 4 bases and the J segment 5 bases; nucleotides outside the gene matches: 4. CDR3 sequence (DNA): TGTGCCAGCAGCTACGGACAGGCGGAGACCCAGTACTTC. Translating it yields CASSYGQAETQYF.

As DNA, the CDR3 is TGTGCCAGTACCATCGGGACAGCTGGGGCCAACGTCCTGACTTTC. Translation gives CASTIGTAGANVLTF. The chain uses TRBV19 and TRBJ2-6; 7 bases are a match to TRBD1. With 7 bases clipped from V and 2 bases from J, the junction kept 5 bases outside the gene matches. Germline CDR1 reads LNHDA; CDR2 reads SQIVND (reference sequence). CDR3 length: 15 residues.

V and J are TRBV2 and TRBJ1-1; D is possibly TRBD1 (5 bases). Germline V gene lookup returns CDR1 SNHLY and CDR2 FYNNEI. The CDR3 has 15 residues. V shed 3 bases and J shed 0 bases, with 11 bases lying between them. The CDR3 DNA follows: TGTGCCAGCAGTGATGGGCAGGGTGTGAACACTGAAGCTTTCTTT. Its protein is CASSDGQGVNTEAFF.

As DNA, the CDR3 is TGTGCCAGAAGCTCCACAAGGGGGCAGCCGATCACTGAAGCTTTCTTT. Translating it yields CARSSTRGQPITEAFF. This chain uses TRBV5-3 with TRBJ1-1, with 7 positions matching TRBD1. Being an ORF, TRBV5-3 has a function that is uncertain. V was pared by 3 bases and J by 4 bases, with 12 bases of the junction left unmatched. This CDR3 spans 16 amino acids.

This clone has a handful of counts. The V and J genes are TRBV7-9 and TRBJ2-7; D is possibly TRBD1 (6 bases). CDR3 size: 15 residues. Germline loops: CDR1 SEHNR, CDR2 FQNEAQ (reference sequence). V lost 3 bases and J 5 bases, leaving 17 bases between the germline ends. CDR3 sequence: CASSLSSQGFNEQYF. As DNA, the CDR3 is TGTGCCAGCAGCTTGTCGTCACAGGGATTCAACGAGCAGTACTTC. The whole variable domain, filled in from reference TRBV7-9 and TRBJ2-7, reads DTGVSQNPRHKITKRGQNVTFRCDPISEHNRLYWYRQTLGQGPEFLTYFQNEAQLEKSRLLSDRFSAERPKGSFSTLEIQRTEQGDSAMYLCASSLSSQGFNEQYFGPGTRLTVT.

V usage is TRBV5-1 and J usage is TRBJ2-5; TRBD1 matches 8 bases. The J call may be incorrect, as the DNA end agrees better with TRBJ2-7. Germline V gene lookup returns CDR1 SGHRS and CDR2 YFSETQ. The length of the CDR3 is 18 residues. CDR3 coding DNA: TGCGCCAGCCCCCCCGGAGGACAGGGCGGGTTGGTACATTACGAGCAGTACTTC. This codes for CASPPGGQGGLVHYEQYF.

This sequence joins TRBV7-9 and TRBJ2-2; 10 bases map to TRBD2. This CDR3 spans 15 amino acids. V dropped 5 bases and J dropped 6; count of bases not matched to a gene: 6. The germline V gene has CDR1 SEHNR and CDR2 FQNEAQ (reference sequence). CDR3: CASSGTSVEAGELFF. CDR3 nucleotide sequence: TGTGCCAGCAGCGGGACTAGCGTGGAGGCCGGGGAGCTGTTTTTT.

The chain is built from TRBV5-4 and TRBJ1-3; 7 bases are shared with TRBD1. J lost 4 bases, V lost 0 bases, and 4 bases had no gene match. Germline V gives CDR1 SGHNT, CDR2 YYREEE (reference sequence). CDR3 length: 15 amino acids. Written as DNA, the CDR3 is TGTGCCAGCAGCTTGGACAGGGGTACGGGAAACACCATATATTTT. Translated, it gives CASSLDRGTGNTIYF. Filled out from reference TRBV5-4 and TRBJ1-3, the complete variable domain reads ETGVTQSPTHLIKTRGQQVTLRCSSQSGHNTVSWYQQALGQGPQFIFQYYREEENGRGNFPPRFSGLQFPNYSSELNVNALELDDSALYLCASSLDRGTGNTIYFGEGSWLTVV.

The chain couples TRBV19 to TRBJ2-3; 7 bases align to TRBD1. The ends lost 6 bases at V and 0 bases at J; junction bases unmatched: 3. Germline V gene data show CDR1 as LNHDA and CDR2 as SQIVND (reference sequence). The CDR3 extends over 14 amino acids. The CDR3 region is CASSDRASTDTQYF. The CDR3 DNA reads as TGTGCCAGTAGCGACAGGGCTAGCACAGATACGCAGTATTTT. Filled out from reference TRBV19 and TRBJ2-3, the complete variable domain reads DGGITQSPKYLFRKEGQNVTLSCEQNLNHDAMYWYRQDPGQGLRLIYYSQIVNDFQKGDIAEGYSVSREKKESFPLTVTSAQKNPTAFYLCASSDRASTDTQYFGPGTRLTVL.

This clone appeared a single time. The chain combines TRBV6-1 with TRBJ2-1, with TRBD1 identical over 7 bases. The length of the CDR3 is 14 residues. V lost 4 bases and J lost 2; bases outside the gene matches: 2. Germline loops: CDR1 MNHNS, CDR2 SASEGT. CDR3 sequence (DNA): TGTGCCAGCAGTGGTCAGGGGGCCTACAATGAGCAGTTCTTC. It codes for CASSGQGAYNEQFF.

This clone was recorded a few times. This chain links TRBV6-5 with TRBJ2-2, with TRBD2 identical over 7 bases. CDR3 length equals 13 residues. Germline values: CDR1 MNHEY, CDR2 SVGAGI. The junction had 1 base not matched to a gene; V was cut back by 8 bases and J by 1 base. The CDR3 sequence: CASERGNTGELFF. The CDR3 nucleotides are TGTGCCAGCGAGCGGGGGAACACCGGGGAGCTGTTTTTT.

The rearrangement uses TRBV19 and TRBJ1-1, with 8 bases identical to TRBD1. This CDR3 is 15 amino acids long. Per the germline V gene, CDR1 is LNHDA and CDR2 is SQIVND (reference sequence). The J segment lost 1 base and the V segment lost 5 bases, leaving 6 bases of the junction unmatched. Here the CDR3 reads CASSFPGTGNTEAFF. The CDR3 DNA reads as TGTGCCAGTAGTTTCCCCGGGACAGGGAACACTGAAGCTTTCTTT.